The 10 T cell receptor beta chains listed next were all sequenced from one sample in a study of cytomegalovirus exposure and HLA in healthy donors. This PCR relied on a set of 60 Vbeta primers and 13 Jbeta primers. The assay was immunoSEQ multiplex PCR, and TCRdb's table has in-frame clones only and misses some. The table shows approximately 150,000 clones, with approximately 80% occurring only once. The specimen sequenced was PBMCs. The source of these receptors is a woman aged 35 to 49 in good health and CMV-seronegative.

This chain joins TRBV19 and TRBJ1-3; a possible D gene is TRBD1 (5 bases). Trimming took off 10 bases at V and 1 base at J, with 14 bases between the two ends. Germline values: CDR1 LNHDA, CDR2 SQIVND (reference sequence). This CDR3 comprises 14 residues. CDR3 loop: CATRRRGSGNTIYF. The CDR3 nucleotides read TGTGCCACCCGAAGAAGGGGATCTGGAAACACCATATATTTT.

This clone showed up just a few times. V usage is TRBV5-1 and J usage is TRBJ2-4, with a possible D match to TRBD1 (6 bases). Trimming removed 0 bases at V and 6 bases at J, with 13 bases between. The CDR3 consists of 15 residues. Germline V lookup: CDR1 SGHRS, CDR2 YFSETQ. CDR3: CASSLDLSRGNIQYF. CDR3 coding DNA: TGCGCCAGCAGCTTGGATCTCTCCAGGGGAAACATTCAGTACTTC. The full variable domain, completed using reference TRBV5-1 and TRBJ2-4, is KAGVTQTPRYLIKTRGQQVTLSCSPISGHRSVSWYQQTPGQGLQFLFEYFSETQRNKGNFPGRFSGRQFSNSRSEMNVSTLELGDSALYLCASSLDLSRGNIQYFGAGTRLSVL.

J is TRBJ1-1 and V is TRBV9; D is undetermined. Germline CDR1 is SGDLS and CDR2 is YYNGEE. This CDR3 spans 16 amino acids. V was cut by 0 bases and J by 9 bases, with 21 bases left in between. Here the CDR3 reads CASSVAQIHTVDKAFF. In DNA, the CDR3 is TGTGCCAGCAGCGTAGCCCAGATACACACAGTCGACAAAGCTTTCTTT.

The gene calls are TRBV11-3 and TRBJ2-1; D call uncertain. The length of the CDR3 is 13 residues. V lost 0 bases and J 4 bases, leaving 4 bases between the germline ends. Germline values: CDR1 SGHNT, CDR2 YENEEA. Written as DNA, the CDR3 is TGTGCCAGCAGCTTAGAAGCTTACAATGAGCAGTTCTTC. This encodes CASSLEAYNEQFF.

This clone was detected once. This rearrangement joins TRBV7-2 to TRBJ2-7; the D gene is possibly TRBD2 (5 bases). The CDR3 covers 17 residues. V was cut by 5 bases and J by 3 bases, with 23 bases left in between. CDR1 and CDR2 (germline): SGHTA, FQGNSA. The CDR3 nucleotides are TGTGCCAGCAGCCGGCCGTCCTACGGGGTTGTGCACTACGAGCAGTACTTC. It encodes CASSRPSYGVVHYEQYF.

The V and J genes are TRBV20-1 and TRBJ2-7, with 9 bases fitting TRBD1. The CDR3 covers 11 residues. Looked up from germline, CDR1 is DFQATT and CDR2 is SNEGSKA (reference sequence). With V trimmed by 8 bases and J by 5 bases, 4 bases remained unmatched. CDR3 DNA: TGCAGTCTAGACAGGGGGGACGAGCAGTACTTC. Protein product: CSLDRGDEQYF.

This clone showed up just once. The CDR3 DNA reads TGTGCCAGCAGCCAGGAGGCCTACAATGAGCAGTTCTTC. Protein: CASSQEAYNEQFF. V usage is TRBV11-2 and J usage is TRBJ2-1; perhaps TRBD2 as D (5 bases). The CDR3 sequence is 13 residues long. The germline V gene has CDR1 SGHAT and CDR2 FQNNGV. V was pared by 5 bases and J by 2 bases, with 7 bases between. The whole variable domain, filled in from reference TRBV11-2 and TRBJ2-1, reads EAGVAQSPRYKIIEKRQSVAFWCNPISGHATLYWYQQILGQGPKLLIQFQNNGVVDDSQLPKDRFSAERLKGVDSTLKIQPAKLEDSAVYLCASSQEAYNEQFFGPGTRLTVL.

The rearrangement uses TRBV19 and TRBJ2-2, with 10 nucleotides matching TRBD2. There are 19 residues in the CDR3. After removal of 3 bases from V and 6 bases from J, the junction contained 16 bases not matched to a gene. Germline V gene data show CDR1 as LNHDA and CDR2 as SQIVND (reference sequence). CDR3 residues: CASSIEVRKAGGQAGELFF. The CDR3 DNA reads as TGTGCCAGTAGTATTGAAGTACGAAAAGCGGGGGGGCAAGCCGGGGAGCTGTTTTTT.

V usage is TRBV18 and J usage is TRBJ2-7; TRBD1 matches at 10 bases. The V gene's germline CDR1 is KGHSH and CDR2 LQKENI. V was pared by 3 bases and J by 5 bases, with 10 bases of the junction left unmatched. CDR3 length: 16 amino acids. The CDR3 region is CASSPSTRDRGHEQYF. The CDR3 DNA reads TGTGCCAGCTCACCTTCAACGCGGGACAGGGGCCACGAGCAGTACTTC.

The chain carries TRBV19 and TRBJ2-1, with D possibly being TRBD2 (5 bases). Trimming removed 10 bases from V and 15 bases from J, with 22 bases in between. The germline CDR1 and CDR2 sequences are LNHDA and SQIVND (reference sequence). This CDR3 has 12 amino acids. CDR3 in amino acids: CATGPIPEVAFF. The CDR3 DNA follows: TGTGCCACAGGACCAATCCCGGAGGTGGCGTTCTTC. The full variable domain, its missing parts supplied by reference TRBV19 and TRBJ2-1, is DGGITQSPKYLFRKEGQNVTLSCEQNLNHDAMYWYRQDPGQGLRLIYYSQIVNDFQKGDIAEGYSVSREKKESFPLTVTSAQKNPTAFYLCATGPIPEVAFFGPGTRLTVL.